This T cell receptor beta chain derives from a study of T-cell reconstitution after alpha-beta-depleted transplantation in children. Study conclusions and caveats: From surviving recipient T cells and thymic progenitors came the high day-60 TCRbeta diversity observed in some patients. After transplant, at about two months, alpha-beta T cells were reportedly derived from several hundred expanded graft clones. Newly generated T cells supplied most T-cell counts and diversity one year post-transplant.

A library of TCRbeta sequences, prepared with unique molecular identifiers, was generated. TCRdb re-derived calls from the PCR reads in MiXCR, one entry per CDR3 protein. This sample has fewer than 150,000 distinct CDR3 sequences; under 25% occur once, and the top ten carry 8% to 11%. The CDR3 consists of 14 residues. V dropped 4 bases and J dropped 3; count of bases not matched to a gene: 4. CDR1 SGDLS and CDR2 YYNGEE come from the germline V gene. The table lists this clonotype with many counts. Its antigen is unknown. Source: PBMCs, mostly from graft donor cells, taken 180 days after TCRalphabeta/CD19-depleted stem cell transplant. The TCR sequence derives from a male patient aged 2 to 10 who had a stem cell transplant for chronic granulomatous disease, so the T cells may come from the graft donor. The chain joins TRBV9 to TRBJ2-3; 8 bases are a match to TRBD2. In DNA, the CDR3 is TGTGCCAGCAGCTTCGGACTAGCTACAGATACGCAGTATTTT. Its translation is CASSFGLATDTQYF. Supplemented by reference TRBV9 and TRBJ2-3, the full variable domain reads DSGVTQTPKHLITATGQRVTLRCSPRSGDLSVYWYQQSLDQGLQFLIQYYNGEERAKGNILERFSAQQFPDLHSELNLSSLELGDSALYFCASSFGLATDTQYFGPGTRLTVL.